The entry below gives a single T cell receptor beta chain sequence along with its context. Original handling: Reference gene primers were amplified, and this amplification served to estimate nucleated cell counts. TCRdb's copy holds only in-frame clones and misses some; the assay was immunoSEQ multiplex PCR. That table is the source of V, J and clone size, and D and trimming were worked out from the DNA. The repertoire holds about 300,000 clones, with approximately 89% as singletons. The data are from a study of blood T cell repertoires in COVID-19. Study-level background: COVID-19 samples collected from the United States, Italy and Spain covered acute and convalescent phases. The analysed material was cDNA or gDNA that came from T cells, B-cell-depleted T cells, or PBMCs.

The clonotype was recovered from a woman in her twenties or thirties who had recovered from COVID-19. Input material: peripheral blood.

The chain's CDR3 is CASSPGLNSPLHF. CDR3 DNA: TGTGCCAGTAGCCCGGGTTTGAATTCACCCCTCCACTTT. This rearrangement joins TRBV19 to TRBJ1-6; D uncertain. Germline assignment: CDR1 LNHDA and CDR2 SQIVND (reference sequence). The CDR3 is 13 residues long. Trimming left V 6 bases short and J 7 bases short, with 10 bases between.